This T cell receptor (beta chain) derives from a study of blood T cell repertoires in COVID-19. Across the whole study: Samples of COVID-19 (acute and convalescent) were obtained from the United States, Italy and Spain.

In the authors' workflow: The assay estimated nucleated cells by amplifying reference gene primers. The data were produced by immunoSEQ multiplex PCR, yet TCRdb's version contains in-frame clones alone and is incomplete. That table furnishes V, J and clone size, whereas the DNA furnished D and trimming. The table lists 200,000 to 250,000 clones, 70% to 90% of them singletons. The source is a man between 45 and 60 years old who had been exposed to COVID-19. The material sequenced was PBMCs or T cells enriched from blood (not recorded which).

Written as DNA, the CDR3 is TGTGCCAGCACCGCTGGGCGGGAGTCTCATGAGCAGTTCTTC. This codes for CASTAGRESHEQFF. V is TRBV11-2 and J is TRBJ2-1, with 7 bases identical to TRBD2. Germline V gene data show CDR1 as SGHAT and CDR2 as FQNNGV. With V trimmed by 7 bases and J by 8 bases, 11 bases remained unmatched. The CDR3 is made up of 14 amino acids.